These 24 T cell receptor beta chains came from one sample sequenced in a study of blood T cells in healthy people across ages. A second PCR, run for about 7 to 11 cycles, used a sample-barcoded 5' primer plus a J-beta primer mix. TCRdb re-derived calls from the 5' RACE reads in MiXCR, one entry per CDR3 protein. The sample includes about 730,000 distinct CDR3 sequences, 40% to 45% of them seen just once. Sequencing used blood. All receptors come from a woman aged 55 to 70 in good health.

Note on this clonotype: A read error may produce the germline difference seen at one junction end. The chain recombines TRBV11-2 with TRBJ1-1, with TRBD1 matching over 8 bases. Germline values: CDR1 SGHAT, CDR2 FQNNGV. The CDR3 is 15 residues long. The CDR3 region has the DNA TGTGCCAGCAGCTTCTGGACAGGGAAGAACCCTGAAGCTTTCTTT. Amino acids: CASSFWTGKNPEAFF.

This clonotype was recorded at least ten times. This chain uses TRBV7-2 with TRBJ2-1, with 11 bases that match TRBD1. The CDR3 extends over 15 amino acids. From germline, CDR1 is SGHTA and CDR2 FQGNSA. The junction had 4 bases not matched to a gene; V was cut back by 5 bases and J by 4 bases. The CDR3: CASSRDRGVYNEQFF. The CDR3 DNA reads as TGTGCCAGCAGCAGGGACAGGGGGGTTTACAATGAGCAGTTCTTC.

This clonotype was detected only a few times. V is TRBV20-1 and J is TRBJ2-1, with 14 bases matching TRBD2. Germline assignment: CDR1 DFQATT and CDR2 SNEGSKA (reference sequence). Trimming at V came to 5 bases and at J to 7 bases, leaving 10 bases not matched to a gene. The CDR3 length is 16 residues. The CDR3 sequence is CSAAGGLAGAGNEQFF. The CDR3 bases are TGCAGTGCTGCCGGGGGACTAGCGGGAGCGGGGAATGAGCAGTTCTTC.

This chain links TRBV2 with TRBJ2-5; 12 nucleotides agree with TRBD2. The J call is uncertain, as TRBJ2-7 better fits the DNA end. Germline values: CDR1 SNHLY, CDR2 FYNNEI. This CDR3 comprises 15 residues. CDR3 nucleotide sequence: TGTGCCAGCAGTGCGACTAGCGGGAGTATCTACGAGCAGTACTTC. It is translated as CASSATSGSIYEQYF.

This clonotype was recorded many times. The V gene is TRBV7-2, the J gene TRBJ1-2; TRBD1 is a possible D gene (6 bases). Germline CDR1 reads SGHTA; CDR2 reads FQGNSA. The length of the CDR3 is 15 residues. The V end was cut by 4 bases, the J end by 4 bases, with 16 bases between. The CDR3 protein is CASSSSQGSVYGYTF. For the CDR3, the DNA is TGTGCCAGCAGCTCTTCCCAGGGGTCTGTCTATGGCTACACCTTC.

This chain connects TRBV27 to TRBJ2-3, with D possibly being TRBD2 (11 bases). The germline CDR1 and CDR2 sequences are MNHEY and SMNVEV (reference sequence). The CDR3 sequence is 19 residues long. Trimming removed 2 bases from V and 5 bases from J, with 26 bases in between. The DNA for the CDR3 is TGTGCCAGCAGTTTAGACAGGGGGCGAATAGCGGGAGGGATAGATACGCAGTATTTT. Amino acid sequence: CASSLDRGRIAGGIDTQYF.

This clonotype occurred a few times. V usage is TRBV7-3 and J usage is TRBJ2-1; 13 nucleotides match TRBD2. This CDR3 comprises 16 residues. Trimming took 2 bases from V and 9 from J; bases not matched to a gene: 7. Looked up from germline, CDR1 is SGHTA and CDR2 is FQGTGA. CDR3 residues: CASSLGTSGREGEQFF. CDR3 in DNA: TGTGCCAGCAGCTTAGGTACTAGCGGGAGGGAGGGTGAGCAGTTCTTC.

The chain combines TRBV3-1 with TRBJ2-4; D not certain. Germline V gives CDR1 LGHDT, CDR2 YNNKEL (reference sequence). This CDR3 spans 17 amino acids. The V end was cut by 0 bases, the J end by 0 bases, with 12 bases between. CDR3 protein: CASSQERLTLAKNIQYF. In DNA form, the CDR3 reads TGTGCCAGCAGCCAAGAACGATTGACTTTAGCCAAAAACATTCAGTACTTC.

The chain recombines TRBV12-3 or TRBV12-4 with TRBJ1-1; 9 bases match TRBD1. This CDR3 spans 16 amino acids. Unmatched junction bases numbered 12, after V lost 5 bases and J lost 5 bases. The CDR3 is CASSPDRDRVGTEAFF. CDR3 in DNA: TGTGCCAGCAGTCCAGACCGGGACAGGGTAGGAACTGAAGCTTTCTTT.

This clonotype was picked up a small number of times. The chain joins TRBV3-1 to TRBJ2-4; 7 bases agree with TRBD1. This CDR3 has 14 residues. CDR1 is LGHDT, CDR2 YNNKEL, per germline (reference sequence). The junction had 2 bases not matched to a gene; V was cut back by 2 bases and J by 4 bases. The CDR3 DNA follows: TGTGCCAGCAGCCAAACAGGGGCGAAAAACATTCAGTACTTC. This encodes CASSQTGAKNIQYF.

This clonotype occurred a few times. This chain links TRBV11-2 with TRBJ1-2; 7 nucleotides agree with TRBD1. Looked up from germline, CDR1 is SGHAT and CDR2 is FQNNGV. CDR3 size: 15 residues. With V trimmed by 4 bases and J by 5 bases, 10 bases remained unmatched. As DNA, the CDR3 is TGTGCCAGCAGCTCCTTGGGACAGCCTTTGTATGGCTACACCTTC. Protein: CASSSLGQPLYGYTF.

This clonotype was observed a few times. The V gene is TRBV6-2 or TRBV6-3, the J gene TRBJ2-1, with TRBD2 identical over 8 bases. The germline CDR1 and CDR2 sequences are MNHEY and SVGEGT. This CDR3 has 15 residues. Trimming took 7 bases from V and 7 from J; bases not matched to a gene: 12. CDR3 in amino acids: CASKQGTSGPNEQFF. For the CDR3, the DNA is TGTGCCAGCAAACAGGGAACTAGCGGACCGAATGAGCAGTTCTTC.

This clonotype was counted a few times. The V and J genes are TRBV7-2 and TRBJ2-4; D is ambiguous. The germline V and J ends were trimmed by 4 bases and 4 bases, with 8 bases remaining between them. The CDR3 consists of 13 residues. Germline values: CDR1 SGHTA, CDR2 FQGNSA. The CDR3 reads CASSWDNKNIQYF. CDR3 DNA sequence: TGTGCCAGCAGCTGGGATAATAAAAACATTCAGTACTTC.

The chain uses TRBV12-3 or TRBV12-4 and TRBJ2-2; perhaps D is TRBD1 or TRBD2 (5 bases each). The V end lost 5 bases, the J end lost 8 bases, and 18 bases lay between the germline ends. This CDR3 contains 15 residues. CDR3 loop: CASSLRDHRRGELFF. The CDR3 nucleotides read TGTGCCAGCAGTCTGAGGGACCACCGGCGGGGGGAGCTGTTTTTT.

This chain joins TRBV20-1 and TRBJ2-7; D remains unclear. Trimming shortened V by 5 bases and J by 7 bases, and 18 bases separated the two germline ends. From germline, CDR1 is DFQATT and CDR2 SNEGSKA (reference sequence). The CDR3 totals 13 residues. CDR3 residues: CSAGPPQYNEQYF. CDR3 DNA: TGCAGTGCTGGCCCCCCCCAATACAATGAGCAGTACTTC.

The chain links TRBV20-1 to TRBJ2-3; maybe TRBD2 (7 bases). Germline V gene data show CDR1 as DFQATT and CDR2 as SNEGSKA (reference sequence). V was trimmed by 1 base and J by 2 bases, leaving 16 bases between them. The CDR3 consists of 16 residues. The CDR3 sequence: CSARVPAGATTDTQYF. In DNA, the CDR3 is TGCAGTGCTAGAGTCCCCGCGGGGGCCACCACAGATACGCAGTATTTT.

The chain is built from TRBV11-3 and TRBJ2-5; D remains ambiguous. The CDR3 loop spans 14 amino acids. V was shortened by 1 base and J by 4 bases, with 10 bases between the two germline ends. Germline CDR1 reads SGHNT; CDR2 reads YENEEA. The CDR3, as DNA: TGTGCCAGCAGCTTAGGTGGGATCGGAGAGACCCAGTACTTC. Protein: CASSLGGIGETQYF.

The chain's CDR3 is CASSLIVRGSYEQYF. The DNA for the CDR3 is TGTGCCAGCAGTTTAATAGTCAGGGGCTCCTACGAGCAGTACTTC. V gene TRBV12-3 or TRBV12-4 combines with J gene TRBJ2-7; tentatively, D is TRBD1 (6 bases). The CDR3 runs 15 residues. The V and J ends lost 2 bases and 0 bases respectively, with 11 bases between them.

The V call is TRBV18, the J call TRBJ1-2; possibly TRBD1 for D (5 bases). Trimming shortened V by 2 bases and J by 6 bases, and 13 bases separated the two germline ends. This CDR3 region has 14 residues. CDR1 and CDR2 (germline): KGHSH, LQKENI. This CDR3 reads CASSPGTGNDGYTF. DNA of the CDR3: TGTGCCAGCTCACCAGGGACGGGAAACGATGGCTACACCTTC.

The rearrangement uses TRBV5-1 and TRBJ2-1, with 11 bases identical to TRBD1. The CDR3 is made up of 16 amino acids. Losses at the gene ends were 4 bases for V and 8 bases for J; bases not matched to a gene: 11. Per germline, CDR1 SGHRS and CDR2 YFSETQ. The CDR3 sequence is CASSLPGTGGIDEQFF. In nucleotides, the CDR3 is TGCGCCAGCAGCCTTCCCGGGACAGGGGGAATTGATGAGCAGTTCTTC. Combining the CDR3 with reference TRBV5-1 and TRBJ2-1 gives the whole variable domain KAGVTQTPRYLIKTRGQQVTLSCSPISGHRSVSWYQQTPGQGLQFLFEYFSETQRNKGNFPGRFSGRQFSNSRSEMNVSTLELGDSALYLCASSLPGTGGIDEQFFGPGTRLTVL.

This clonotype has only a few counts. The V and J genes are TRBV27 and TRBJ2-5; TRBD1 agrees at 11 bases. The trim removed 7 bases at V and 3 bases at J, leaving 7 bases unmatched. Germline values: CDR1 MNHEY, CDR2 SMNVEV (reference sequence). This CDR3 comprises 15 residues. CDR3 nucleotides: TGTGCCAGCAAGTGGACAGGGGGCTTGGAAGAGACCCAGTACTTC. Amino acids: CASKWTGGLEETQYF.

The CDR3 DNA sequence: TGCAGTGCTAGAGGAGCGAGCGGGAGGATCAATGAGCAGTACTTC. Encoded protein: CSARGASGRINEQYF. The V and J genes are TRBV20-1 and TRBJ2-7; 9 nucleotides line up with TRBD2. The V segment lost 1 base and the J segment 7 bases; nucleotides outside the gene matches: 11. The germline gives CDR1 DFQATT, CDR2 SNEGSKA (reference sequence). The CDR3 sequence is 15 residues long.

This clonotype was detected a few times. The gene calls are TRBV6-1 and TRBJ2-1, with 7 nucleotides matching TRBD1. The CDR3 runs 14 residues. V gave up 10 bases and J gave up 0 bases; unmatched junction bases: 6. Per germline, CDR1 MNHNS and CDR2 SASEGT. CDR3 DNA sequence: TGTGCCACTACAGGGGACAGCTCCTACAATGAGCAGTTCTTC. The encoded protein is CATTGDSSYNEQFF.

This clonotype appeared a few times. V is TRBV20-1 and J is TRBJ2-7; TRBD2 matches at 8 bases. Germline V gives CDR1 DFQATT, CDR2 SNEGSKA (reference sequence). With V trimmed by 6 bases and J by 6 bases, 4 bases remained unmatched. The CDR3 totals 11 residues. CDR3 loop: CSAQTSVEQYF. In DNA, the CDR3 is TGCAGTGCGCAGACTAGCGTCGAGCAGTACTTC.